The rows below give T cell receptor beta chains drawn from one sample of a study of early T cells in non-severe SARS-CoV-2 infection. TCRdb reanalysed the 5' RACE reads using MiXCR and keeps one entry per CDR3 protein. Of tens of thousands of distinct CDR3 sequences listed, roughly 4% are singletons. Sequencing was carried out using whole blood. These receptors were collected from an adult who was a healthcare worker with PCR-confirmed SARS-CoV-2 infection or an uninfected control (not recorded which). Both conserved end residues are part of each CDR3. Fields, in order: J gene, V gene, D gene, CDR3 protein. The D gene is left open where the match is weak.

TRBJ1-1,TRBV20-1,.,CSARPQGLGSTEAFF
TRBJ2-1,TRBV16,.,CASSRQGGYNEQFF
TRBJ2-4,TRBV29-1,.,CSVEFPGDAKNIQYF
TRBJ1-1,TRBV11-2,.,CASRMPGHKMNTEAFF
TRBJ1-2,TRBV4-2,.,CASSQGGQRSNYGYTF
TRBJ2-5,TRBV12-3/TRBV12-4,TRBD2,CASSLGLVRRETQYF
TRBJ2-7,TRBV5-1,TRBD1,CASSLGDRSPPSDF
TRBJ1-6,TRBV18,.,CASSPGTNSPLHF
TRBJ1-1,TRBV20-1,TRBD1,CAGFSPTGGSTEAFF
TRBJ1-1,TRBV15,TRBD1,CATSRGQGVGAEAFF
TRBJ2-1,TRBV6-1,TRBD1,CASIPFEGAQYNEQFF
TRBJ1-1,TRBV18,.,CASSPTGMNTEAFF
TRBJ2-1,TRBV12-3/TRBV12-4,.,CASQLGHEQFF
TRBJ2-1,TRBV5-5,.,CASSKGFSGYSYNEQFF
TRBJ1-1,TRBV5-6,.,CASSSAGTRQTRKTEAFF
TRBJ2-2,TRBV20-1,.,CSARDGAGPTPGELFF
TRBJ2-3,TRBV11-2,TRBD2,CASSAGLAGATDTQYF
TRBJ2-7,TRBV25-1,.,CASTWNQGGEQYF
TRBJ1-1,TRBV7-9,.,CASSRGGTEAFF
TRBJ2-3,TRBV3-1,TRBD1,CASSQVDRGLHF